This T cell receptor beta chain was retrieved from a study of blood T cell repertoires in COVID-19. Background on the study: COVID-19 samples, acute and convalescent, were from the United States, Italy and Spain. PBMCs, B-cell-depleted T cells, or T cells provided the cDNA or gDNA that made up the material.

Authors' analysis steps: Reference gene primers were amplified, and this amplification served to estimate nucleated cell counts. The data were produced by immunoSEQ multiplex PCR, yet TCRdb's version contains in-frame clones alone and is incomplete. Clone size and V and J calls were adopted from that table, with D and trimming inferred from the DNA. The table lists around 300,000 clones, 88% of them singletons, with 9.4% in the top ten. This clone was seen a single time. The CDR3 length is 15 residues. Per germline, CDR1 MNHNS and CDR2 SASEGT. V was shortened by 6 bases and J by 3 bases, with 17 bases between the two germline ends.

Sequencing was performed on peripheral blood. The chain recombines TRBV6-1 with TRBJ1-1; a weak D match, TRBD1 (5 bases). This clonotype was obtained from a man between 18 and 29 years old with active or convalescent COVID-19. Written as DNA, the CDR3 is TGTGCCAGCAGACCGGAGATCGGGGGGGACACTGAAGCTTTCTTT. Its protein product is CASRPEIGGDTEAFF.